These T cell receptor beta chains were read from a single sample in a study of T cells in Graves' hyperthyroidism and ophthalmopathy. Via MiXCR, TCRdb re-called the multiplex PCR reads, giving one row per CDR3 protein. The data hold roughly 580,000 distinct CDR3 sequences, with 14% observed a single time. Sequencing was done on a sample of blood. These receptor sequences come from a woman aged 30 to 39 with Graves' hyperthyroidism that later progressed to Graves' ophthalmopathy. Each CDR3 is given with its conserved first and last residue. The D gene is left open where the match is weak. The size of a clone is reported for some rows only, either as once, few or many, or as a class for expanded clones.

D gene | J gene | V gene | clone size | CDR3 length | CDR3 protein | CDR3 DNA
- | TRBJ2-3 | TRBV4-1 | - | 15 | CASSQGGLGTDTQYF | TGCGCCAGCAGCCAAGGGGGACTGGGCACAGATACGCAGTATTTT
- | TRBJ2-2 | TRBV6-2/TRBV6-3 | - | 16 | CASSLYSGPPTGELFF | TGTGCCAGCAGTTTATATAGTGGCCCTCCAACCGGGGAGCTGTTTTTT
- | TRBJ2-3 | TRBV12-3/TRBV12-4 | many | 16 | CASSSTTPPLTDTQYF | TGTGCCAGCAGTTCGACGACCCCGCCCCTCACAGATACGCAGTATTTT
- | TRBJ2-2 | TRBV11-2 | many | 15 | CASSLFGPTTGELFF | TGTGCCAGCAGCTTATTTGGCCCGACCACCGGGGAGCTGTTTTTT
TRBD1 | TRBJ1-4 | TRBV19 | - | 15 | CASRIQGTNNEKLFF | TGTGCCAGTAGAATACAGGGGACTAATAATGAAAAACTGTTTTTT
- | TRBJ2-7 | TRBV4-2 | - | 15 | CASSQGPRDYYEQYF | TGTGCCAGCAGCCAAGGTCCCCGCGATTACTACGAGCAGTACTTC
- | TRBJ2-7 | TRBV4-1 | many | 16 | CASSQAGRIPPHEQYF | TGCGCCAGCAGCCAAGCGGGACGGATCCCTCCCCACGAGCAGTACTTC
TRBD1 | TRBJ2-7 | TRBV18 | - | 16 | CASSPAGQGSSYEQYF | TGTGCCAGCTCACCTGCGGGACAGGGGTCCTCCTACGAGCAGTACTTC
- | TRBJ1-2 | TRBV7-2 | many | 13 | CASSSTRNYGYTF | TGTGCCAGCAGCTCGACTCGGAACTATGGCTACACCTTC
TRBD2 | TRBJ2-7 | TRBV6-2/TRBV6-3 | - | 15 | CASSYGLAGYYEQYF | TGTGCCAGCAGCTACGGACTAGCGGGATACTACGAGCAGTACTTC
- | TRBJ1-2 | TRBV12-3/TRBV12-4 | - | 14 | CASGYSVVGYGYTF | TGTGCCAGCGGGTATAGTGTAGTGGGATACGGCTACACCTTC
TRBD1 | TRBJ2-7 | TRBV12-3/TRBV12-4 | many | 15 | CASSLKTGGGYEQYF | TGTGCCAGCAGCCTTAAGACAGGGGGCGGCTACGAGCAGTACTTC
TRBD2 | TRBJ2-3 | TRBV20-1 | many | 15 | CSAAISGRGEDTQYF | TGCAGTGCTGCGATTAGCGGGAGGGGCGAAGATACGCAGTATTTT
TRBD2 | TRBJ2-5 | TRBV4-1 | few | 18 | CASSQTGTSGPIQETQYF | TGCGCCAGCAGCCAAACCGGGACTAGCGGACCGATACAAGAGACCCAGTACTTC
- | TRBJ2-1 | TRBV28 | many | 13 | CASRPLPYNEQFF | TGTGCCAGCAGGCCACTTCCCTACAATGAGCAGTTCTTC
- | TRBJ1-1 | TRBV18 | few | 15 | CASSATGGLVVEAFF | TGTGCCAGCTCGGCCACGGGGGGGCTGGTGGTTGAAGCTTTCTTT
- | TRBJ1-1 | TRBV6-9 | many | 15 | CASSYDGPMNTEAFF | TGTGCCAGCAGTTACGATGGTCCAATGAACACTGAGGCTTTCTTT
TRBD1 | TRBJ2-1 | TRBV27 | many | 14 | CASKGTGRYNEQFF | TGTGCCAGCAAAGGGACAGGGCGTTACAATGAGCAGTTCTTC
- | TRBJ2-1 | TRBV20-1 | - | 12 | CSATLGLGEQFF | TGCAGTGCGACCCTAGGGCTGGGGGAGCAGTTCTTC
- | TRBJ2-3 | TRBV4-2 | - | 15 | CASSQETRFTDTQYF | TGTGCCAGCAGCCAGGAGACTAGATTCACAGATACGCAGTATTTT
TRBD1 | TRBJ2-2 | TRBV2 | many | 16 | CASRSGTGRNTGELFF | TGTGCCAGCAGATCCGGGACAGGGCGGAACACCGGGGAGCTGTTTTTT
- | TRBJ2-1 | TRBV24-1 | many | 13 | CATSDPPAGEQFF | TGTGCCACCAGTGATCCCCCGGCAGGCGAGCAGTTCTTC
- | TRBJ2-2 | TRBV15 | - | 16 | CATSRDRRLHTGELFF | TGTGCCACCAGCAGAGATCGACGGCTACACACCGGGGAGCTGTTTTTT
- | TRBJ1-2 | TRBV19 | few | 14 | CASSRGGAQYGYTF | TGTGCCAGTAGTCGAGGGGGGGCGCAATATGGCTACACCTTC
- | TRBJ1-4 | TRBV19 | - | 16 | CASSIMKGVKREKLFF | TGTGCCAGTAGTATAATGAAGGGGGTGAAAAGAGAAAAACTGTTTTTT
TRBD1 | TRBJ2-1 | TRBV12-3/TRBV12-4 | many | 15 | CASSPGQGGYNEQFF | TGTGCCAGCAGCCCGGGACAGGGGGGCTACAATGAGCAGTTCTTC
TRBD1 | TRBJ2-3 | TRBV10-3 | many | 15 | CAISEMDRGADTQYF | TGTGCCATCAGTGAGATGGACAGGGGAGCAGATACGCAGTATTTT
- | TRBJ1-5 | TRBV7-2 | many | 13 | CASSSDVGQPQHF | TGTGCCAGCAGCTCCGACGTTGGCCAGCCCCAGCATTTT
- | TRBJ2-7 | TRBV19 | few | 14 | CASGYPGDSYEQYF | TGTGCCAGTGGGTATCCAGGGGATTCCTACGAGCAGTACTTC
TRBD2 | TRBJ2-1 | TRBV19 | - | 13 | CASSIGLANEQFF | TGTGCCAGTAGTATAGGACTAGCCAATGAGCAGTTCTTC
TRBD1 | TRBJ1-2 | TRBV28 | - | 13 | CASSRGQGVGYTF | TGTGCCAGCAGTCGGGGACAGGGAGTTGGCTACACCTTC
TRBD1 | TRBJ1-6 | TRBV30 | many | 15 | CAWTQDRGWYSPLHF | TGTGCCTGGACCCAGGACAGGGGTTGGTATTCACCCCTCCACTTT
- | TRBJ2-6 | TRBV5-1 | - | 15 | CASSLEYSGANVLTF | TGCGCCAGCAGCTTAGAGTACTCTGGGGCCAACGTCCTGACTTTC
- | TRBJ1-2 | TRBV4-1 | many | 14 | CASSQESTGSGYTF | TGCGCCAGCAGCCAAGAAAGCACAGGGTCCGGCTACACCTTC
TRBD1 | TRBJ1-4 | TRBV2 | - | 16 | CASSMNGGQGAEKLFF | TGTGCCAGCAGTATGAACGGAGGACAGGGGGCTGAAAAACTGTTTTTT
- | TRBJ2-1 | TRBV5-1 | few | 18 | CASSLKPRGAGEPNEQFF | TGCGCCAGCAGCTTGAAACCCCGGGGGGCAGGAGAACCCAATGAGCAGTTCTTC
TRBD2 | TRBJ2-3 | TRBV5-4 | many | 18 | CASSPGRTSYHQADTQYF | TGTGCCAGCAGCCCCGGACGGACTAGCTACCATCAGGCAGATACGCAGTATTTT
- | TRBJ1-2 | TRBV15 | many | 13 | CATSRTLNYGYTF | TGTGCCACCAGCAGGACACTTAACTATGGCTACACCTTC
- | TRBJ1-6 | TRBV6-2/TRBV6-3 | many | 12 | CASWGRNSPLHF | TGTGCCAGCTGGGGGCGGAATTCACCCCTCCACTTT
TRBD2 | TRBJ2-1 | TRBV27 | many | 19 | CASSFQTRPAGGRNNEQFF | TGTGCCAGCAGTTTCCAGACTCGCCCAGCGGGAGGGCGGAACAATGAGCAGTTCTTC
TRBD1 | TRBJ1-1 | TRBV5-1 | - | 17 | CASSPGTGGSVNTEAFF | TGCGCCAGCAGCCCTGGGACAGGGGGTTCGGTGAATACTGAAGCTTTCTTT
- | TRBJ1-1 | TRBV20-1 | many | 13 | CSASWTDLSEAFF | TGCAGTGCTAGCTGGACCGACCTGAGTGAAGCTTTCTTT
- | TRBJ2-3 | TRBV10-3 | - | 14 | CAISERQGTDTQYF | TGTGCCATCAGTGAGAGGCAGGGCACAGATACGCAGTATTTT